This T cell receptor beta chain was identified during a study of T cell clones after liver transplantation. Study background: Samples came from ITN030ST, which attempted immunosuppression withdrawal within 2 years of liver transplantation. TCRbeta sequencing after a pre-transplant mixed lymphocyte reaction identified graft-donor-reactive clones, later tracked in post-transplant blood. Overall study results and limits: The donor-reactive repertoire was only partly measurable in two subjects, lacking donor cells.

In germline, CDR1 is SQVTM, CDR2 ANQGSEA. The ends lost 3 bases at V and 4 bases at J; junction bases unmatched: 6. The CDR3 covers 13 residues. Some clones are missing from TCRdb's copy, which holds only in-frame ones; the method was immunoSEQ multiplex PCR. The sample contains 6,000 or so clones, over 70% of which appear only once. Of note for this clone: The target antigen is unknown.

The rearrangement links TRBV29-1 to TRBJ2-7, with 7 positions matching TRBD2. The clonotype comes from a human donor who received a liver transplant. The material was CD8+ T cells from blood, obtained before liver transplant. The DNA of the CDR3 is TGCAGCGTTGAGGCGGGAGAGGTTTACGAGCAGTACTTC. Protein product: CSVEAGEVYEQYF.